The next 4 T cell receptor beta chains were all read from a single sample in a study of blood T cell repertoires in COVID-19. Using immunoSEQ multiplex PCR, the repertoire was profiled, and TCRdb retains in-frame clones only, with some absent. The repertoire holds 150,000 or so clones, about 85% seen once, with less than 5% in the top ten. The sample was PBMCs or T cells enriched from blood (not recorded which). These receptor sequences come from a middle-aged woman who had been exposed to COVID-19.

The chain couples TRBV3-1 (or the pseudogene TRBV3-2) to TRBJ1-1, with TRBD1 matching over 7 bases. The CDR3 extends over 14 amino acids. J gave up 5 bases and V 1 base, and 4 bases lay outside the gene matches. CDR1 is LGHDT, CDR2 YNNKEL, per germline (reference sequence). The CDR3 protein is CASSQGQGITEAFF. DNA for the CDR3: TGTGCCAGCAGCCAAGGACAGGGAATTACTGAAGCTTTCTTT.

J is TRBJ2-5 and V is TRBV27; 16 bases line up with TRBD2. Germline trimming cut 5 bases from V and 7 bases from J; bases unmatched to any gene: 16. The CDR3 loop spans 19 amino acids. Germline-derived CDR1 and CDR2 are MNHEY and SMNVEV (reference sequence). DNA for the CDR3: TGTGCCAGCAGTCCGGGACTAGCGGGGGGGCTCACGGATCCCAGGACCCAGTACTTC. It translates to CASSPGLAGGLTDPRTQYF.

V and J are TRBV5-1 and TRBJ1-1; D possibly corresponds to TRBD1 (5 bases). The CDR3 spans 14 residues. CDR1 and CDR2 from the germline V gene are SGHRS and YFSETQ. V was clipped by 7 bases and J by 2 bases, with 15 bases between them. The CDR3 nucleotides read TGCGCCAGCGCCCCCCTGGGGCTTAACACTGAAGCTTTCTTT. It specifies CASAPLGLNTEAFF. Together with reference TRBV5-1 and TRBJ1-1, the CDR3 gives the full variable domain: KAGVTQTPRYLIKTRGQQVTLSCSPISGHRSVSWYQQTPGQGLQFLFEYFSETQRNKGNFPGRFSGRQFSNSRSEMNVSTLELGDSALYLCASAPLGLNTEAFFGQGTRLTVV.

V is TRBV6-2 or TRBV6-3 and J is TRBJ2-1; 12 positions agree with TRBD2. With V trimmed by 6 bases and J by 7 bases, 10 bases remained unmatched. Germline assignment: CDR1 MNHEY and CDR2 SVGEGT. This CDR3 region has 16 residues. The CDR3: CASSQTRLAGVNEQFF. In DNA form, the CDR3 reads TGTGCCAGCAGCCAGACTCGACTAGCGGGAGTTAATGAGCAGTTCTTC.